A single sample is the source of the 29 T cell receptor beta chains below, sequenced in a study of T-cell reconstitution after alpha-beta-depleted transplantation in children (dated by TCRdb to 2016 to 2017). Receptors were amplified or captured by PCR. The sequencing machine was an Illumina HiSeq 2500. TCR libraries were prepared with molecular barcoding, using unique molecular identifiers to normalize TCRbeta repertoire quantification. TCRdb's own reprocessing of the public reads used fastp at Q25 and MiXCR and kept productive beta chains. Rows are combined by CDR3 protein, so each entry shows the most common genes and DNA. This sample gives 500,000 to 600,000 distinct CDR3 sequences in total; 20% to 30% of them show up just once. Jointly, the top ten make up 30% to 45% of the sample. The treatment or condition label, read with the paper, signifies: allogeneic hematopoietic cell transplantation with graft depleted of TCRalphabeta T cells and CD19 B cells.

Material: PBMCs, obtained before TCRalphabeta/CD19-depleted stem cell transplant. The receptors were sampled from a boy younger than two with Wiskott-Aldrich syndrome, due to receive a stem cell transplant.

This clonotype was seen a handful of times. V usage is TRBV5-1 and J usage is TRBJ2-3, with TRBD2 identical over 8 bases. Per the germline V gene, CDR1 is SGHRS and CDR2 is YFSETQ. The length of the CDR3 is 14 residues. V shed 7 bases, J shed 4 bases, and the junction held 8 bases outside the gene matches. The CDR3 here is CASRSGSGPDTQYF. The CDR3 nucleotides are TGCGCCAGCCGGAGCGGGAGTGGGCCAGATACGCAGTATTTT.

This chain links TRBV4-2 with TRBJ2-7; D uncertain. Trimming removed 0 bases from V and 3 bases from J, with 9 bases in between. Per germline, CDR1 LGHNA and CDR2 YNFKEQ. The CDR3 loop spans 14 amino acids. The CDR3 DNA follows: TGTGCCAGCAGCCAAGATTGGCGCAACTACGAGCAGTACTTC. It codes for CASSQDWRNYEQYF.

The chain joins TRBV9 to TRBJ2-1, with unresolved D. This CDR3 has 13 amino acids. Deletions cut 3 bases from V and 6 bases from J, with 10 bases between. Germline lookup yields CDR1 SGDLS and CDR2 YYNGEE. Here the CDR3 DNA reads TGTGCCAGCAGCGGTCCGGGTATCAATGAGCAGTTCTTC. This translates into CASSGPGINEQFF.

This clonotype was observed a handful of times. The chain is built from TRBV7-2 and TRBJ2-3, with D uncertain. Germline CDR1 and CDR2: SGHTA and FQGNSA. Trimming took 0 bases from V and 6 from J, leaving 10 bases between them. There are 14 residues in the CDR3. The CDR3 loop is CASSLAVFGDTQYF. The CDR3 DNA is TGTGCCAGCAGCTTAGCGGTATTCGGGGATACGCAGTATTTT.

V gene TRBV20-1 combines with J gene TRBJ1-1; TRBD1 might be the D (6 bases). Germline values: CDR1 DFQATT, CDR2 SNEGSKA (reference sequence). CDR3 length equals 13 residues. V was pared by 0 bases and J by 9 bases, with 14 bases between. DNA for the CDR3: TGCAGTGCTAGAGAACAGGGAAAGGGTAAAGCTTTCTTT. It encodes CSAREQGKGKAFF.

In its sample, this clonotype was seen a few times. The V and J genes are TRBV5-1 and TRBJ1-1; weak D call: TRBD1 (6 bases). Germline CDR1 and CDR2: SGHRS and YFSETQ. The CDR3 is 13 residues long. V gave up 5 bases and J gave up 8 bases, with 16 bases separating them. CDR3 DNA: TGCGCCAGCAGGAAACCGACAGGTGGAGAAGCTTTCTTT. This encodes CASRKPTGGEAFF. The full variable domain, rest sourced from reference TRBV5-1 and TRBJ1-1, is KAGVTQTPRYLIKTRGQQVTLSCSPISGHRSVSWYQQTPGQGLQFLFEYFSETQRNKGNFPGRFSGRQFSNSRSEMNVSTLELGDSALYLCASRKPTGGEAFFGQGTRLTVV.

This clonotype was seen a few times. The chain carries TRBV12-3 or TRBV12-4 and TRBJ2-5; TRBD2 agrees at 13 bases. With 6 bases clipped from V and 5 bases from J, the junction kept 9 bases outside the gene matches. The CDR3 is 16 residues long. The CDR3 protein is CASSLTSGRLGETQYF. CDR3 DNA: TGTGCCAGCAGCCTGACTAGCGGGAGGCTCGGGGAGACCCAGTACTTC.

The V and J genes are TRBV20-1 and TRBJ2-1; maybe TRBD2 (5 bases). V was shortened by 6 bases and J by 2 bases, with 11 bases between the two germline ends. The CDR3 has 13 amino acids. CDR1 and CDR2 (germline): DFQATT, SNEGSKA (reference sequence). CDR3: CSALARTYNEQFF. The DNA of the CDR3 is TGCAGTGCCCTAGCCAGAACCTACAATGAGCAGTTCTTC.

The V and J genes are TRBV20-1 and TRBJ2-7; D uncertain. The CDR3 loop spans 12 amino acids. V was cut by 1 base and J by 3 bases, with 7 bases left in between. From germline, CDR1 is DFQATT and CDR2 SNEGSKA (reference sequence). The CDR3 DNA reads TGCAGTGCTAGAGGAGAAGACTACGAGCAGTACTTC. Its translation: CSARGEDYEQYF.

CDR3 nucleotide sequence: TGCGCCAGCAGCGCGGCAAGAGAGCGTGATGAGCAGTTCTTC. Its protein product is CASSAARERDEQFF. This chain connects TRBV5-1 to TRBJ2-1; D unresolved. V was clipped by 4 bases and J by 8 bases, with 16 bases between them. Germline CDR1 reads SGHRS; CDR2 reads YFSETQ. The length of the CDR3 is 14 residues. The whole variable domain, filled in from reference TRBV5-1 and TRBJ2-1, reads KAGVTQTPRYLIKTRGQQVTLSCSPISGHRSVSWYQQTPGQGLQFLFEYFSETQRNKGNFPGRFSGRQFSNSRSEMNVSTLELGDSALYLCASSAARERDEQFFGPGTRLTVL.

The chain uses TRBV2 and TRBJ2-1; 7 bases are shared with TRBD2. From germline, CDR1 is SNHLY and CDR2 FYNNEI. Trimming cost V 7 bases and J 2 bases; bases outside gene matches: 20. The CDR3 loop spans 19 amino acids. CDR3 amino acids: CASNGGSGAGLVAYNEQFF. The CDR3 DNA reads TGTGCCAGCAACGGGGGGAGCGGGGCCGGTCTGGTTGCCTACAATGAGCAGTTCTTC.

The chain recombines TRBV12-3 or TRBV12-4 with TRBJ2-1; TRBD1 is a possible D gene (5 bases). V lost 5 bases and J 3 bases, leaving 23 bases between the germline ends. The CDR3 consists of 18 residues. The CDR3 DNA reads as TGTGCCAGCAGTCCCAAGGGGATTTTAGGACCCCTCTACAATGAGCAGTTCTTC. Protein sequence: CASSPKGILGPLYNEQFF.

The table lists this clonotype with a few counts. The J gene is TRBJ1-3, the V gene TRBV5-1; D is uncertain. This CDR3 has 15 residues. CDR1 and CDR2 (germline): SGHRS, YFSETQ. The V gene lost 3 bases and the J gene lost 0 bases, with 10 bases spanning the gap. The DNA for the CDR3 is TGCGCCAGCAGCTCCGCGGCTAGCTCTGGAAACACCATATATTTT. Amino acid sequence: CASSSAASSGNTIYF.

V and J are TRBV18 and TRBJ2-7, with 8 bases aligning to TRBD1. CDR1 KGHSH and CDR2 LQKENI come from the germline V gene. The CDR3 spans 15 residues. Trimming cost V 1 base and J 5 bases; bases outside gene matches: 7. The CDR3 here is CASSPLGQGRNEQYF. In DNA form, the CDR3 reads TGTGCCAGCTCACCACTTGGACAGGGTCGGAACGAGCAGTACTTC. Variable domain in full (rest from reference TRBV18 and TRBJ2-7): NAGVMQNPRHLVRRRGQEARLRCSPMKGHSHVYWYRQLPEEGLKFMVYLQKENIIDESGMPKERFSAEFPKEGPSILRIQQVVRGDSAAYFCASSPLGQGRNEQYFGPGTRLTVT.

V is TRBV29-1 and J is TRBJ2-1; D perhaps matches TRBD1 (6 bases). Trimming cost V 7 bases and J 7 bases, with 20 bases left between them. The V gene's germline CDR1 is SQVTM and CDR2 ANQGSEA. CDR3 length: 14 residues. This CDR3 is CSAVTQGLGNEQFF. The CDR3 DNA follows: TGCAGCGCCGTAACGCAGGGGTTGGGAAATGAGCAGTTCTTC.

The table lists this clonotype with a few counts. The rearrangement joins TRBV5-1 to TRBJ2-7; D remains ambiguous. Per the germline V gene, CDR1 is SGHRS and CDR2 is YFSETQ. The V end was cut by 1 base, the J end by 2 bases, with 13 bases between. The length of the CDR3 is 15 residues. The CDR3 DNA follows: TGCGCCAGCAGCTTGATCCCCAGTACGACCTACGAGCAGTACTTC. It specifies CASSLIPSTTYEQYF.

Regarding this clonotype: The junction differs from germline at one of its ends, possibly a read error. The chain recombines TRBV5-5 with TRBJ2-7; TRBD2 agrees at 9 bases. There are 13 residues in the CDR3. Germline V CDR1 and CDR2: SGHKS, YYEKEE (reference sequence). CDR3 protein: CASTQLAGGGGHF. The CDR3 DNA reads TGTGCCAGCACCCAACTAGCGGGCGGGGGAGGCCACTTC.

The chain uses TRBV5-1 and TRBJ2-7; 9 bases agree with TRBD1. There are 15 residues in the CDR3. Germline CDR1 reads SGHRS; CDR2 reads YFSETQ. V was pared by 2 bases and J by 6 bases, with 9 bases of the junction left unmatched. CDR3 region: CASSLKDRGYGEQYF. The CDR3 nucleotides are TGCGCCAGCAGCTTAAAAGACAGGGGGTACGGCGAGCAGTACTTC.

The chain employs TRBV5-1 and TRBJ2-1; TRBD2 agrees at 7 bases. CDR3 length equals 15 residues. Germline V gene data show CDR1 as SGHRS and CDR2 as YFSETQ. Trimming at V came to 0 bases and at J to 6 bases, leaving 6 bases not matched to a gene. The CDR3 DNA reads TGCGCCAGCAGCTTGGCGGCGGGAGTTTCCAATGAGCAGTTCTTC. As protein: CASSLAAGVSNEQFF.

The CDR3 is CASSSRAGSGELFF. As DNA, the CDR3 is TGTGCCAGCAGTTCCAGGGCGGGGTCCGGGGAGCTGTTTTTT. The chain is built from TRBV7-3 and TRBJ2-2, with a tentative D call TRBD2 (6 bases). The germline V and J ends were trimmed by 6 bases and 6 bases, with 14 bases remaining between them. Germline V gene lookup returns CDR1 SGHTA and CDR2 FQGTGA. CDR3 length equals 14 residues.

The chain carries TRBV12-3 or TRBV12-4 and TRBJ2-1; D tentatively fits TRBD1 or TRBD2 (5 bases each). This CDR3 has 14 residues. V gave up 2 bases and J gave up 5 bases, with 10 bases separating them. CDR3 sequence: CASSLTRGHNEQFF. The CDR3 bases are TGTGCCAGCAGTTTAACTAGGGGTCACAATGAGCAGTTCTTC.

This clonotype was seen a handful of times. V usage is TRBV5-1 and J usage is TRBJ1-1; TRBD1 matches 7 bases. The trim removed 4 bases at V and 7 bases at J, leaving 7 bases unmatched. CDR3 length: 13 residues. The germline V gene encodes CDR1 SGHRS and CDR2 YFSETQ. The DNA for the CDR3 is TGCGCCAGCAGCCTAGGGACAGCCAATGAAGCTTTCTTT. Residues: CASSLGTANEAFF.

This clonotype was seen a few times. The chain carries TRBV5-1 and TRBJ2-2; 8 bases line up with TRBD1. CDR3 size: 15 residues. Germline V gives CDR1 SGHRS, CDR2 YFSETQ. After removal of 0 bases from V and 4 bases from J, the junction contained 2 bases not matched to a gene. CDR3 residues: CASSLARGLTGELFF. The CDR3 DNA is TGCGCCAGCAGCTTGGCCAGGGGGCTCACCGGGGAGCTGTTTTTT.

The V and J genes are TRBV7-4 and TRBJ2-1; TRBD1 aligns across 8 bases. Germline V gene sequence: CDR1 SGHVT, CDR2 SQSDAQ. Losses at the gene ends were 3 bases for V and 5 bases for J; bases not matched to a gene: 9. CDR3 size: 16 residues. The CDR3 coding sequence is TGTGCCAGCAGCTTCATTGTCAGGACAGGGAACAATGAGCAGTTCTTC. The encoded protein is CASSFIVRTGNNEQFF.

This clonotype has more than one count but fewer than ten. V is TRBV19 and J is TRBJ2-7; TRBD1 matches 7 bases. CDR3 size: 13 residues. From germline, CDR1 is LNHDA and CDR2 SQIVND (reference sequence). J was trimmed by 7 bases and V by 0 bases; bases with no gene match: 3. Written as DNA, the CDR3 is TGTGCCAGTAGTATAGATCCGACAGGGGAGCAGTACTTC. As protein: CASSIDPTGEQYF. Filled out from reference TRBV19 and TRBJ2-7, the complete variable domain reads DGGITQSPKYLFRKEGQNVTLSCEQNLNHDAMYWYRQDPGQGLRLIYYSQIVNDFQKGDIAEGYSVSREKKESFPLTVTSAQKNPTAFYLCASSIDPTGEQYFGPGTRLTVT.

The chain employs TRBV20-1 and TRBJ2-2; 10 bases are shared with TRBD2. This CDR3 is built from 18 residues. Germline assignment: CDR1 DFQATT and CDR2 SNEGSKA (reference sequence). After removal of 0 bases from V and 5 bases from J, the junction contained 12 bases not matched to a gene. The CDR3 sequence: CSARDPTSGWVGTGELFF. CDR3 DNA: TGCAGTGCTAGAGATCCGACTAGCGGGTGGGTCGGGACCGGGGAGCTGTTTTTT.

This sequence joins TRBV5-1 and TRBJ2-5, with 12 bases lining up with TRBD2. The germline V gene has CDR1 SGHRS and CDR2 YFSETQ. J lost 5 bases, V lost 4 bases, and 9 bases had no gene match. The CDR3 consists of 16 residues. The CDR3 region has the DNA TGCGCCAGCAGCGAGGGGGGACTAGCGGGTTTTGAGACCCAGTACTTC. This encodes CASSEGGLAGFETQYF.

This clonotype came up a few times. The chain is built from TRBV12-3 or TRBV12-4 and TRBJ2-3, with a possible D match to TRBD1 (5 bases). V was trimmed by 3 bases and J by 7 bases, leaving 17 bases between them. There are 15 residues in the CDR3. The CDR3 reads CASSFWTLLRNTQYF. For the CDR3, the DNA is TGTGCCAGCAGTTTTTGGACACTCCTAAGAAATACGCAGTATTTT.

J is TRBJ2-3 and V is TRBV29-1; 9 bases are shared with TRBD2. With V trimmed by 1 base and J by 0 bases, 5 bases remained unmatched. This CDR3 has 16 amino acids. Per germline, CDR1 SQVTM and CDR2 ANQGSEA. The CDR3 spells CSVEGPSGRSTDTQYF. The CDR3 DNA follows: TGCAGCGTTGAAGGCCCAAGCGGGAGGAGCACAGATACGCAGTATTTT.